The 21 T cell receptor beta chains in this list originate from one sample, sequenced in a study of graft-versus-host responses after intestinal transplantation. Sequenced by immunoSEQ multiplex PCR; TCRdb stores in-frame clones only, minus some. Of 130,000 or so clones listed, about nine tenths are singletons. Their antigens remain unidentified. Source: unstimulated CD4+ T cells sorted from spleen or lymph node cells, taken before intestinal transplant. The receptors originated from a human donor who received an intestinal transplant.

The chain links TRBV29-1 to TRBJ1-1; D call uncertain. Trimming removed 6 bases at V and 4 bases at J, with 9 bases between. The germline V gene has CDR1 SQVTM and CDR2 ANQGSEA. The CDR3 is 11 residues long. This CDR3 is CSVAGSTEAFF. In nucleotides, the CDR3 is TGCAGCGTGGCGGGGAGCACTGAAGCTTTCTTT.

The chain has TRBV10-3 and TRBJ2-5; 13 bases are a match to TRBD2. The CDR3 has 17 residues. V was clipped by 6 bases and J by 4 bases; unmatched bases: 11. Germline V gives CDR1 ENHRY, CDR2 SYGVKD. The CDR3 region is CAISDPGTSGKGETQYF. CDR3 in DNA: TGTGCCATCAGCGATCCCGGGACTAGCGGGAAAGGAGAGACCCAGTACTTC.

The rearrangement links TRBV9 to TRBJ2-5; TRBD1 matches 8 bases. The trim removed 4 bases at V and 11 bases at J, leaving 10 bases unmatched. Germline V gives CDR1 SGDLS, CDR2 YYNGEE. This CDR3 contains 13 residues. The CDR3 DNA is TGTGCCAGCAGCCCACGCGGACAGGGAGATCAGTACTTC. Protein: CASSPRGQGDQYF.

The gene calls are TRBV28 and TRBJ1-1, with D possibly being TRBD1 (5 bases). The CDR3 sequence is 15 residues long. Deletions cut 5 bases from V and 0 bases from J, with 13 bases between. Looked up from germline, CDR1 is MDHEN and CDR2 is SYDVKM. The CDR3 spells CASSLPGLLNTEAFF. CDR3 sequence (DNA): TGTGCCAGCAGTCTTCCGGGACTCCTGAACACTGAAGCTTTCTTT.

The CDR3 region is CASKNTGGGYGYTF. CDR3 coding DNA: TGTGCCAGCAAGAATACAGGGGGTGGCTATGGCTACACCTTC. This chain uses TRBV6-5 with TRBJ1-2; 8 bases match TRBD1. Germline CDR1 and CDR2: MNHEY and SVGAGI. V lost 7 bases, J lost 4 bases, and 8 bases stayed unmatched. The CDR3 runs to 14 residues.

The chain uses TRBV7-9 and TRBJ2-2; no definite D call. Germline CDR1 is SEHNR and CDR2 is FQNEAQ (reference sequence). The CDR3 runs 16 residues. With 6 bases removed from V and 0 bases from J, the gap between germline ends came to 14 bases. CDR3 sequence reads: CASSPSRRTNTGELFF. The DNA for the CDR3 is TGTGCCAGCAGTCCCTCGCGACGGACGAACACCGGGGAGCTGTTTTTT.

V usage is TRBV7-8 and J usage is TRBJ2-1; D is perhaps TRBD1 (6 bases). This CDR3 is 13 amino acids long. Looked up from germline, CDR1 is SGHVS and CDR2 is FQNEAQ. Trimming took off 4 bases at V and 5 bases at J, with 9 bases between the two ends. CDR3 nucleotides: TGTGCCAGCAGCTCACAGGGCGACAATGAGCAGTTCTTC. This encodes CASSSQGDNEQFF.

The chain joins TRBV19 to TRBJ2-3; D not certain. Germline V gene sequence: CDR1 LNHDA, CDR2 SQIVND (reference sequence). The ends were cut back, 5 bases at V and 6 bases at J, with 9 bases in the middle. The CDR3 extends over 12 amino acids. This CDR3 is CASSFLGDTQYF. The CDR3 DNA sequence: TGTGCCAGTAGTTTTCTGGGGGATACGCAGTATTTT.

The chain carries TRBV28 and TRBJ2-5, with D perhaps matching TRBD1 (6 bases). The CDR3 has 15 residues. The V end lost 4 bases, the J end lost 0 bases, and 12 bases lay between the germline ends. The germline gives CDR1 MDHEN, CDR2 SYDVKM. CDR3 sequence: CASSSGTSYQETQYF. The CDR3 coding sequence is TGTGCCAGCAGTTCCGGGACAAGTTACCAAGAGACCCAGTACTTC.

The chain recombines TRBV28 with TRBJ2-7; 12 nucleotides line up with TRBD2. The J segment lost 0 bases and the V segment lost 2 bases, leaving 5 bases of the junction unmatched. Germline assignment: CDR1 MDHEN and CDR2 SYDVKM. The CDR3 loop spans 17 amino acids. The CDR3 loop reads CASSLRAGLAGSYEQYF. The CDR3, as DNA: TGTGCCAGCAGTTTAAGGGCGGGACTAGCGGGCTCCTACGAGCAGTACTTC.

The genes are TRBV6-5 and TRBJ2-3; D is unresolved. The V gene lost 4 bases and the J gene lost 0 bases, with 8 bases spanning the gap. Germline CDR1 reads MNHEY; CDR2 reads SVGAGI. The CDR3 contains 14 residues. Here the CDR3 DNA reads TGTGCCAGCAGTTGGGGTAGCAGCACAGATACGCAGTATTTT. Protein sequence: CASSWGSSTDTQYF.

CDR3 DNA: TGTGCCAGCAGCGCGCTTAGCGGGAGTGGAGATACGCAGTATTTT. Protein product: CASSALSGSGDTQYF. The chain carries TRBV6-5 and TRBJ2-3; 9 bases line up with TRBD2. The CDR3 extends over 15 amino acids. The trim removed 6 bases at V and 5 bases at J, leaving 9 bases unmatched. The germline CDR1 and CDR2 sequences are MNHEY and SVGAGI.

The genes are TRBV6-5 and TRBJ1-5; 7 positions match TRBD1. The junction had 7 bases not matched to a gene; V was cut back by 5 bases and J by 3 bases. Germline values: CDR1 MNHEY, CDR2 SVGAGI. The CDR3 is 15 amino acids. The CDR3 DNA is TGTGCCAGCAGTCCCCGACAGGGCTTCAATCAGCCCCAGCATTTT. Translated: CASSPRQGFNQPQHF.

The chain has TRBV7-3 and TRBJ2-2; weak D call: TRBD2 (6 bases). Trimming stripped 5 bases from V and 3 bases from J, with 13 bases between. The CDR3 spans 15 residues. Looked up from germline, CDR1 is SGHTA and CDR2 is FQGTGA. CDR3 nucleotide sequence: TGTGCCAGCAGCCCCACGCGGGACCACACCGGGGAGCTGTTTTTT. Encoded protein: CASSPTRDHTGELFF.

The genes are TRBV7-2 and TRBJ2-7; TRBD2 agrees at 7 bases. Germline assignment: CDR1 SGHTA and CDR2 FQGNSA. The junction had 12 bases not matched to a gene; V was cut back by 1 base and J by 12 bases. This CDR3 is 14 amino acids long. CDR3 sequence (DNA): TGTGCCAGCAGCTTAGAGGGTGGGGGGGAGCGTGCGTACTTC. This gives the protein CASSLEGGGERAYF.

Here the CDR3 reads CASSQYPRTPSGPSDIQYF. Written as DNA, the CDR3 is TGCGCCAGCAGCCAATATCCTAGGACGCCCTCAGGACCATCAGACATTCAGTACTTC. This chain connects TRBV4-1 to TRBJ2-4; the D is unclear. CDR3 length: 19 amino acids. Germline V gene data show CDR1 as MGHRA and CDR2 as YSYEKL. Trimming stripped 2 bases from V and 8 bases from J, with 28 bases between.

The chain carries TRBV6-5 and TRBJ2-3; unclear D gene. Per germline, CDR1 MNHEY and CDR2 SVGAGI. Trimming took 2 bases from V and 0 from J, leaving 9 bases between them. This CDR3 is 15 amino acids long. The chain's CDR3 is CASSYGSPSTDTQYF. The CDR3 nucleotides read TGTGCCAGCAGTTACGGATCCCCTAGCACAGATACGCAGTATTTT.

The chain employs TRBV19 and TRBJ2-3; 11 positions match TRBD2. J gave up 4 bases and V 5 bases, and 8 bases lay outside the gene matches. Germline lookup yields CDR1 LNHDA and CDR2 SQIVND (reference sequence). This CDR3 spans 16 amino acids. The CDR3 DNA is TGTGCCAGTAGTGCCTTAGCGGGAGGGCCGTCAGATACGCAGTATTTT. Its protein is CASSALAGGPSDTQYF.

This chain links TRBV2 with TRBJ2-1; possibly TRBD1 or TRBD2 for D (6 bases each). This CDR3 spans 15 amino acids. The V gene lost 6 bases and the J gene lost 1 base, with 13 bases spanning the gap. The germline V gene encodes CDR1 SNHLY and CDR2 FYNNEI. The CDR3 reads CASRRGDSSYNEQFF. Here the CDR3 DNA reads TGTGCCAGCAGGAGGGGGGACTCGTCCTACAATGAGCAGTTCTTC. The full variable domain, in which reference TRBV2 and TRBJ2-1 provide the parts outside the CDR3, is EPEVTQTPSHQVTQMGQEVILRCVPISNHLYFYWYRQILGQKVEFLVSFYNNEISEKSEIFDDQFSVERPDGSNFTLKIRSTKLEDSAMYFCASRRGDSSYNEQFFGPGTRLTVL.

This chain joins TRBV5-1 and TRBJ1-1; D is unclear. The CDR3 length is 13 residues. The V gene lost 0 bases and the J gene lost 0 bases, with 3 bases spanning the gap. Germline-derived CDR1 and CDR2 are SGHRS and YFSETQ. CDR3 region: CASSLGVNTEAFF. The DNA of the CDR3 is TGCGCCAGCAGCTTGGGTGTGAACACTGAAGCTTTCTTT.

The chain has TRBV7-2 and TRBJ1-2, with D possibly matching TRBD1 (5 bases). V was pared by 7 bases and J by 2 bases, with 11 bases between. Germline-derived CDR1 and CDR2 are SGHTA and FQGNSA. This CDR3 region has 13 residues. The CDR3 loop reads CASTPRGNYGYTF. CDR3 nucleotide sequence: TGTGCCAGCACCCCACGGGGGAACTATGGCTACACCTTC.